The next 8 T cell receptor beta chains were all read from a single sample in a study of molecular identifiers for immune sequencing clone quantification. TCRdb independently ran MiXCR on the PCR reads; one entry per CDR3 protein. The profile shows about 640,000 distinct CDR3 sequences, approximately 20% of them singletons. The specimen was naive CD8+ T cells from blood, with Jurkat cell RNA spiked in. Indicated subset: FACS-sorted CD8+CD4-CCR7+CD45RA+ naive T cells. The source is a human donor in good health. Some libraries in this study had Jurkat cell RNA spiked in.

A word on this clonotype: A much larger clone differs from this one at a single base, so this may be a read error. The chain has TRBV6-6 and TRBJ2-5; 12 positions match TRBD2. V lost 5 bases and J lost 3; bases outside the gene matches: 13. Germline V gene lookup returns CDR1 MNHNY and CDR2 SVGAGI (reference sequence). The CDR3 is 18 residues long. The CDR3 DNA sequence: TGTGCCAGCAGTACCCCGACTAGCGGGGGAGAAATTAAAGAGACCCAGTACTTC. Translating gives CASSTPTSGGEIKETQYF.

Points on this clonotype: A read error may be the cause here, since a much bigger clone is one base away. CDR3 nucleotide sequence: TGTGCCAGCAGGAGTGCTAGCTTGTTCTGCGAGCAGTACTTC. Protein: CASRSASLFCEQYF. The V and J genes are TRBV25-1 and TRBJ2-7; a possible D gene is TRBD2 (5 bases). Trimming shortened V by 6 bases and J by 6 bases, and 18 bases separated the two germline ends. This CDR3 spans 14 amino acids. The germline CDR1 and CDR2 sequences are MGHDK and SYGVNS.

This clonotype was found many times. The chain joins TRBV18 to TRBJ1-1; no reliable D call. The CDR3 consists of 13 residues. The germline V gene has CDR1 KGHSH and CDR2 LQKENI. The ends were cut back, 6 bases at V and 2 bases at J, with 10 bases in the middle. For the CDR3, the DNA is TGTGCCAGCTCCCTGAAATTTAACACTGAAGCTTTCTTT. Protein: CASSLKFNTEAFF.

This clonotype was seen repeatedly, ten times or more. The chain is built from TRBV4-1 and TRBJ2-7; 7 bases are a match to TRBD2. Trimming at V came to 0 bases and at J to 7 bases, leaving 9 bases not matched to a gene. Germline V gene lookup returns CDR1 MGHRA and CDR2 YSYEKL. This CDR3 has 15 amino acids. The CDR3, as DNA: TGCGCCAGCAGCCAAGAAGCGGGGCTGACTGAAGAGCAGTACTTC. It codes for CASSQEAGLTEEQYF.

The chain combines TRBV27 with TRBJ2-7; TRBD2 aligns across 12 bases. Germline CDR1 MNHEY, CDR2 SMNVEV (reference sequence). This CDR3 contains 18 residues. The trim removed 7 bases at V and 5 bases at J, leaving 18 bases unmatched. CDR3 sequence: CASIPFVGTSGPSDEQYF. Here the CDR3 DNA reads TGTGCCAGCATCCCGTTTGTAGGGACTAGCGGGCCCTCTGACGAGCAGTACTTC.

This clonotype was seen repeatedly, ten times or more. The rearrangement links TRBV30 to TRBJ1-4; 7 nucleotides align to TRBD1. V lost 2 bases to trimming and J lost 5 bases; unmatched junction nucleotides: 2. This CDR3 contains 13 residues. Germline values: CDR1 GTSNPN, CDR2 SVGIG (reference sequence). The DNA of the CDR3 is TGTGCCTGGAGTTGGGACAGAAATGAAAAACTGTTTTTT. This codes for CAWSWDRNEKLFF.

This clonotype was recorded a few times. The chain is built from TRBV30 and TRBJ2-1; 7 nucleotides match TRBD2. CDR1 and CDR2 (germline): GTSNPN, SVGIG (reference sequence). The CDR3 contains 14 residues. After removal of 4 bases from V and 4 bases from J, the junction contained 7 bases not matched to a gene. The CDR3 loop reads CAWNILAEYNEQFF. In nucleotides, the CDR3 is TGTGCCTGGAATATCCTAGCGGAGTACAATGAGCAGTTCTTC.

In this sample, this clonotype turned up many times. V is TRBV10-3 and J is TRBJ1-1; possible D gene TRBD1, 5 bases. The CDR3 is 13 amino acids. V shed 6 bases and J shed 4 bases, with 12 bases lying between them. CDR1 is ENHRY, CDR2 SYGVKD, per germline. The CDR3 DNA is TGTGCCATCAGACCGCAGGGAAGCACTGAAGCTTTCTTT. Protein sequence: CAIRPQGSTEAFF.